The 29 T cell receptor beta chains below all came from one sample that was sequenced in a study of T cells in Graves' hyperthyroidism and ophthalmopathy. TCR beta CDR3 region amplification was performed from RNA transcripts. Using the HTBI primer set, a first-round RT-PCR was run on the TCR CDR3. One entry per CDR3 protein results from TCRdb running MiXCR on the multiplex PCR reads. The sample consists of nearly 600,000 distinct CDR3 sequences, approximately 13% of them appearing once. The sequenced sample was blood. The receptors originated from a woman younger than 45 with Graves' hyperthyroidism that later progressed to Graves' ophthalmopathy.

V gene TRBV11-3 combines with J gene TRBJ1-3; D may be TRBD1 (5 bases). Germline V gene lookup returns CDR1 SGHNT and CDR2 YENEEA. CDR3 length: 18 residues. Deletions cut 5 bases from V and 1 base from J, with 21 bases between. Written as DNA, the CDR3 is TGTGCCAGCAGCCCTGGGGACGCTGAAATCGGGTCTGGAAACACCATATATTTT. This codes for CASSPGDAEIGSGNTIYF.

This clonotype was seen only a few times. The CDR3 nucleotides are TGCGCCAGCAGCTTGGACGCAGGCAATCAGCCCCAGCATTTT. Protein product: CASSLDAGNQPQHF. V gene TRBV5-1 combines with J gene TRBJ1-5; no clear D gene. This CDR3 is 14 amino acids long. V lost 0 bases and J 2 bases, leaving 6 bases between the germline ends. Germline lookup yields CDR1 SGHRS and CDR2 YFSETQ.

In the case of this clonotype: No conserved phenylalanine or tryptophan ends this CDR3, so it is likely a read error. The chain joins TRBV7-9 to TRBJ2-1; 9 nucleotides agree with TRBD2. J was trimmed by 2 bases and V by 4 bases; bases with no gene match: 15. The V gene's germline CDR1 is SEHNR and CDR2 FQNEAQ (reference sequence). The CDR3 is 19 amino acids. For the CDR3, the DNA is TGTGCCAGCAGCTCAGGGTGGCGGGAGGGCCTAGGAGCCTACAATGAGCAGTTCTAC. As protein: CASSSGWREGLGAYNEQFY.

This clonotype was seen at least ten times. J is TRBJ2-7 and V is TRBV6-1; D gene ambiguous. V dropped 6 bases and J dropped 6 bases, with 15 bases sitting between them. The CDR3 sequence is 13 residues long. Looked up from germline, CDR1 is MNHNS and CDR2 is SASEGT. The CDR3 protein is CASRVLNGFEQYF. The CDR3 coding sequence is TGTGCCAGCAGAGTACTCAATGGGTTCGAGCAGTACTTC.

On this clonotype itself: This clone may be a read error of a much larger clone one base away. J is TRBJ2-1 and V is TRBV30; D unclear. The V and J ends lost 4 bases and 7 bases respectively, with 14 bases between them. CDR1 and CDR2 (germline): GTSNPN, SVGIG (reference sequence). The CDR3 sequence is 13 residues long. The CDR3 loop reads CAWNYARTNEQFF. The CDR3 region has the DNA TGTGCCTGGAATTATGCACGGACGAATGAGCAGTTCTTC.

This clonotype occurred many times. The chain couples TRBV27 to TRBJ2-7; 9 bases map to TRBD2. Trimming removed 6 bases from V and 0 bases from J; junction bases left unmatched: 9. Germline CDR1 MNHEY, CDR2 SMNVEV (reference sequence). This CDR3 comprises 16 residues. The CDR3: CASSRSPGLASYEQYF. CDR3 nucleotides: TGTGCCAGCAGCCGCTCACCGGGACTAGCCTCCTACGAGCAGTACTTC.

This clonotype appeared many times. The J gene is TRBJ1-5, the V gene TRBV28, with 10 bases fitting TRBD1. The CDR3 is 13 amino acids. From germline, CDR1 is MDHEN and CDR2 SYDVKM. V lost 8 bases and J lost 5; bases outside the gene matches: 3. CDR3 residues: CASRTGGDQPQHF. The CDR3 region has the DNA TGTGCCAGCCGGACAGGGGGGGATCAGCCCCAGCATTTT.

At least ten counts were recorded for this clonotype. The chain is built from TRBV5-1 and TRBJ2-3; D is perhaps TRBD2 (6 bases). V lost 5 bases and J 0 bases, leaving 16 bases between the germline ends. Germline-derived CDR1 and CDR2 are SGHRS and YFSETQ. The CDR3 runs to 16 residues. The CDR3 spells CASSSPDGLSTDTQYF. In DNA, the CDR3 is TGCGCCAGCAGTTCGCCGGACGGACTAAGCACAGATACGCAGTATTTT.

This clonotype was picked up many times. V usage is TRBV7-3 and J usage is TRBJ2-1; D ambiguous. Deletions cut 6 bases from V and 7 bases from J, with 10 bases between. Germline lookup yields CDR1 SGHTA and CDR2 FQGTGA. The CDR3 length is 12 residues. Here the CDR3 reads CASSLTRNEQFF. The CDR3 DNA sequence: TGTGCCAGCAGTTTGACGAGGAATGAGCAGTTCTTC.

This clonotype occurred many times. J is TRBJ1-2 and V is TRBV14; a weak D match, TRBD1 (5 bases). Germline assignment: CDR1 SGHDN and CDR2 FVKESK. Trimming pared 4 bases from V and 2 bases from J, leaving 14 bases between. This CDR3 comprises 15 residues. The CDR3 loop reads CASSPVATANYGYTF. The CDR3 coding sequence is TGTGCCAGCAGCCCCGTAGCGACAGCAAACTATGGCTACACCTTC.

This clonotype has ten or more counts. V and J are TRBV28 and TRBJ1-6, with D perhaps matching TRBD1 (6 bases). Trimming took 5 bases from V and 3 from J, leaving 14 bases between them. CDR1 and CDR2 from the germline V gene are MDHEN and SYDVKM. The CDR3 is 16 residues long. Here the CDR3 reads CASSPRTAGYNSPLHF. The CDR3 DNA reads TGTGCCAGCAGTCCTAGGACAGCGGGCTATAATTCACCCCTCCACTTT.

Many counts were recorded for this clonotype. The chain couples TRBV6-1 to TRBJ2-5; D is unresolved. This CDR3 has 12 amino acids. CDR1 and CDR2 from the germline V gene are MNHNS and SASEGT. V was trimmed by 5 bases and J by 1 base, leaving 5 bases between them. In DNA, the CDR3 is TGTGCCAGCAGTCCTTTCCAAGAGACCCAGTACTTC. The encoded protein is CASSPFQETQYF.

This clonotype was detected many times. The chain employs TRBV2 and TRBJ1-3; TRBD1 might be the D (6 bases). The CDR3 is 13 residues long. V gave up 7 bases and J gave up 1 base, with 8 bases separating them. Looked up from germline, CDR1 is SNHLY and CDR2 is FYNNEI. CDR3 coding DNA: TGTGCCAGCAAACAGGGTTCTGGAAACACCATATATTTT. This gives the protein CASKQGSGNTIYF.

There are a few counts of this clonotype. The chain recombines TRBV7-3 with TRBJ1-1; D unresolved. Germline V gene lookup returns CDR1 SGHTA and CDR2 FQGTGA. The length of the CDR3 is 14 residues. With 3 bases removed from V and 3 bases from J, the gap between germline ends came to 11 bases. The CDR3 DNA reads TGTGCCAGCAGCTTGCACGGGTCGGACACTGAAGCTTTCTTT. It yields the protein CASSLHGSDTEAFF.

J is TRBJ1-4 and V is TRBV30; D not resolved. Trimming removed 7 bases from V and 10 bases from J, with 19 bases in between. Germline V CDR1 and CDR2: GTSNPN, SVGIG (reference sequence). The CDR3 extends over 13 amino acids. The CDR3 DNA is TGTGCCTCCCATACTCCGGGCGATGGAAAACTGTTTTTT. Encoded protein: CASHTPGDGKLFF.

This clonotype was counted once. Just one base apart from a much larger clone, this may be a read error. The rearrangement joins TRBV12-3 or TRBV12-4 to TRBJ1-5; D possibly corresponds to TRBD1 (5 bases). This CDR3 spans 15 amino acids. Trimming took 6 bases from V and 0 from J, leaving 12 bases between them. The CDR3 sequence: CASRYQGDSNQPQHF. CDR3 coding DNA: TGTGCCAGCAGGTACCAGGGAGATAGCAATCAGCCCCAGCATTTT.

This clonotype was recorded at least ten times. This chain joins TRBV12-5 and TRBJ1-1; no firm D call. Trimming took off 6 bases at V and 5 bases at J, with 10 bases between the two ends. This CDR3 has 12 amino acids. The germline gives CDR1 LGHNT, CDR2 FRNRAP. The CDR3 coding sequence is TGTGCTAGTGGAAACTCAGGTACTGAAGCTTTCTTT. This gives the protein CASGNSGTEAFF.

This clonotype was detected a few times. V is TRBV3-1 and J is TRBJ2-1, with D possibly matching TRBD2 (5 bases). This CDR3 is 14 amino acids long. The germline V gene encodes CDR1 LGHDT and CDR2 YNNKEL (reference sequence). V shed 1 base and J shed 6 bases, with 10 bases lying between them. The CDR3 DNA sequence: TGTGCCAGCAGCCAAGCGCAAGAGGGCAATGAGCAGTTCTTC. Its protein is CASSQAQEGNEQFF.

This clonotype was counted at least ten times. The rearrangement uses TRBV5-1 and TRBJ2-7, with 8 nucleotides matching TRBD2. V dropped 6 bases and J dropped 2; count of bases not matched to a gene: 1. Per the germline V gene, CDR1 is SGHRS and CDR2 is YFSETQ. The CDR3 is made up of 12 amino acids. The CDR3 here is CASTGLAYEQYF. The CDR3 nucleotides are TGCGCCAGCACGGGACTAGCCTACGAGCAGTACTTC.

This clonotype was recorded at least ten times. The chain links TRBV2 to TRBJ2-5; D is possibly TRBD2 (6 bases). Germline values: CDR1 SNHLY, CDR2 FYNNEI. This CDR3 region has 16 residues. Trimming left V 2 bases short and J 5 bases short, with 18 bases between. The CDR3 region is CASSENGRDPRETQYF. CDR3 sequence (DNA): TGTGCCAGCAGTGAAAACGGGAGAGACCCTAGGGAGACCCAGTACTTC.

This clonotype was observed a handful of times. V is TRBV29-1 and J is TRBJ1-4; 7 bases are a match to TRBD1. CDR3 length: 15 residues. Germline assignment: CDR1 SQVTM and CDR2 ANQGSEA. Trimming cost V 6 bases and J 5 bases; bases outside gene matches: 12. CDR3 coding DNA: TGCAGCGTAGTGAAAGGGGGACAGCCCAATGAAAAACTGTTTTTT. This sequence encodes CSVVKGGQPNEKLFF.

This clonotype was counted a few times. J is TRBJ1-1 and V is TRBV4-1; D is ambiguous. This CDR3 region has 14 residues. In germline, CDR1 is MGHRA, CDR2 YSYEKL. Trimming cost V 0 bases and J 1 base, with 6 bases left between them. The CDR3 DNA follows: TGCGCCAGCAGCCAAGAGAATGGGAACACTGAAGCTTTCTTT. It translates to CASSQENGNTEAFF.

As for this clonotype: This may be a read error, as it is one base from a much larger clone. The J gene is TRBJ2-7, the V gene TRBV14; D gene uncertain. Germline assignment: CDR1 SGHDN and CDR2 FVKESK. The CDR3 is made up of 15 amino acids. V was cut by 0 bases and J by 2 bases, with 11 bases left in between. This CDR3 is CASSQEAAYPYEQYF. CDR3 nucleotides: TGTGCCAGCAGCCAAGAGGCAGCCTACCCCTACGAGCAGTACTTC.

The genes are TRBV7-3 and TRBJ1-1; D might be TRBD1 (5 bases). Germline V CDR1 and CDR2: SGHTA, FQGTGA. Trimming took 2 bases from V and 1 from J, leaving 14 bases between them. This CDR3 region has 16 residues. CDR3 residues: CASSLRPGTGNTEAFF. CDR3 nucleotide sequence: TGTGCCAGCAGCTTACGTCCCGGGACGGGGAACACTGAAGCTTTCTTT.

The CDR3 DNA is TGCAGTGCTACGGGTGGGACAGTTAACTATGGCTACACCTTC. It specifies CSATGGTVNYGYTF. The V call is TRBV20-1, the J call TRBJ1-2; 7 nucleotides agree with TRBD1. V was clipped by 4 bases and J by 1 base; unmatched bases: 6. This CDR3 is 14 amino acids long. Germline lookup yields CDR1 DFQATT and CDR2 SNEGSKA (reference sequence).

This clonotype has just a few counts. J is TRBJ2-5 and V is TRBV19; TRBD2 matches at 11 bases. Germline V gives CDR1 LNHDA, CDR2 SQIVND (reference sequence). The CDR3 extends over 16 amino acids. V shed 5 bases, J shed 5 bases, and the junction held 10 bases outside the gene matches. In DNA, the CDR3 is TGTGCCAGTAGTCTCTCACTAGCGGGAGTGGCGGAGACCCAGTACTTC. Translated, it gives CASSLSLAGVAETQYF. Using reference TRBV19 and TRBJ2-5 for the parts outside the CDR3, the full variable domain is DGGITQSPKYLFRKEGQNVTLSCEQNLNHDAMYWYRQDPGQGLRLIYYSQIVNDFQKGDIAEGYSVSREKKESFPLTVTSAQKNPTAFYLCASSLSLAGVAETQYFGPGTRLLVL.

The rearrangement links TRBV3-1 to TRBJ2-7, with a tentative D call TRBD2 (6 bases). Germline V gene lookup returns CDR1 LGHDT and CDR2 YNNKEL (reference sequence). Trimming removed 1 base at V and 5 bases at J, with 18 bases between. CDR3 length: 16 amino acids. The CDR3 coding sequence is TGTGCCAGCAGCCAAGCCGGCCCGGGGACTCTTAACGAGCAGTACTTC. Its protein is CASSQAGPGTLNEQYF.

In this sample, this clonotype turned up many times. The chain recombines TRBV18 with TRBJ2-4; D uncertain. The V gene lost 6 bases and the J gene lost 3 bases, with 15 bases spanning the gap. Germline V gives CDR1 KGHSH, CDR2 LQKENI. CDR3 length equals 15 residues. CDR3 sequence (DNA): TGTGCCAGCTCCCCTTACGGTCCCGACAAAAACATTCAGTACTTC. Amino acids: CASSPYGPDKNIQYF.

As concerns this clonotype: A single base separates this from a much larger clone, so it may be a read error. No conserved phenylalanine or tryptophan is present at the end of the CDR3, so a read error is the likely explanation. J is TRBJ2-3 and V is TRBV6-4, with TRBD1 matching over 7 bases. The CDR3 consists of 14 residues. The germline V gene encodes CDR1 MRHNA and CDR2 SNTAGT. The V and J ends lost 6 bases and 0 bases, in that order; junction bases with no gene match: 3. CDR3 region: CASSDRASTDTQYS. The CDR3 DNA reads as TGTGCCAGCAGCGACAGGGCTAGCACAGATACGCAGTATTCT.